Given below is one T cell receptor beta chain in context. Source study methods: Reference gene primer amplification gave nucleated cell count estimates. Profiled with immunoSEQ multiplex PCR; TCRdb holds only in-frame clones, not every one. The DNA gave D and trimming, while V, J and clone size come from that table. This table has 170,000 or so clones, around 86% appearing once. CDR1 and CDR2 from the germline V gene are MNHEY and SMNVEV (reference sequence). This CDR3 has 17 amino acids. V dropped 3 bases and J dropped 4; count of bases not matched to a gene: 10. This entry comes from a study of blood T cell repertoires in COVID-19. About the study: Acute and convalescent COVID-19 specimens originated in the United States, Italy and Spain. T cells, B-cell-depleted T cells, or PBMCs supplied cDNA or gDNA.

The receptor comes from a middle-aged man with active or convalescent COVID-19. Sequencing was done on a sample of peripheral blood. The J gene is TRBJ2-2, the V gene TRBV27; 8 nucleotides line up with TRBD1. The CDR3, as DNA: TGTGCCAGCAGTTTTCCCTCAGGGGGCGCCGGCACCGGGGAGCTGTTTTTT. This sequence encodes CASSFPSGGAGTGELFF.